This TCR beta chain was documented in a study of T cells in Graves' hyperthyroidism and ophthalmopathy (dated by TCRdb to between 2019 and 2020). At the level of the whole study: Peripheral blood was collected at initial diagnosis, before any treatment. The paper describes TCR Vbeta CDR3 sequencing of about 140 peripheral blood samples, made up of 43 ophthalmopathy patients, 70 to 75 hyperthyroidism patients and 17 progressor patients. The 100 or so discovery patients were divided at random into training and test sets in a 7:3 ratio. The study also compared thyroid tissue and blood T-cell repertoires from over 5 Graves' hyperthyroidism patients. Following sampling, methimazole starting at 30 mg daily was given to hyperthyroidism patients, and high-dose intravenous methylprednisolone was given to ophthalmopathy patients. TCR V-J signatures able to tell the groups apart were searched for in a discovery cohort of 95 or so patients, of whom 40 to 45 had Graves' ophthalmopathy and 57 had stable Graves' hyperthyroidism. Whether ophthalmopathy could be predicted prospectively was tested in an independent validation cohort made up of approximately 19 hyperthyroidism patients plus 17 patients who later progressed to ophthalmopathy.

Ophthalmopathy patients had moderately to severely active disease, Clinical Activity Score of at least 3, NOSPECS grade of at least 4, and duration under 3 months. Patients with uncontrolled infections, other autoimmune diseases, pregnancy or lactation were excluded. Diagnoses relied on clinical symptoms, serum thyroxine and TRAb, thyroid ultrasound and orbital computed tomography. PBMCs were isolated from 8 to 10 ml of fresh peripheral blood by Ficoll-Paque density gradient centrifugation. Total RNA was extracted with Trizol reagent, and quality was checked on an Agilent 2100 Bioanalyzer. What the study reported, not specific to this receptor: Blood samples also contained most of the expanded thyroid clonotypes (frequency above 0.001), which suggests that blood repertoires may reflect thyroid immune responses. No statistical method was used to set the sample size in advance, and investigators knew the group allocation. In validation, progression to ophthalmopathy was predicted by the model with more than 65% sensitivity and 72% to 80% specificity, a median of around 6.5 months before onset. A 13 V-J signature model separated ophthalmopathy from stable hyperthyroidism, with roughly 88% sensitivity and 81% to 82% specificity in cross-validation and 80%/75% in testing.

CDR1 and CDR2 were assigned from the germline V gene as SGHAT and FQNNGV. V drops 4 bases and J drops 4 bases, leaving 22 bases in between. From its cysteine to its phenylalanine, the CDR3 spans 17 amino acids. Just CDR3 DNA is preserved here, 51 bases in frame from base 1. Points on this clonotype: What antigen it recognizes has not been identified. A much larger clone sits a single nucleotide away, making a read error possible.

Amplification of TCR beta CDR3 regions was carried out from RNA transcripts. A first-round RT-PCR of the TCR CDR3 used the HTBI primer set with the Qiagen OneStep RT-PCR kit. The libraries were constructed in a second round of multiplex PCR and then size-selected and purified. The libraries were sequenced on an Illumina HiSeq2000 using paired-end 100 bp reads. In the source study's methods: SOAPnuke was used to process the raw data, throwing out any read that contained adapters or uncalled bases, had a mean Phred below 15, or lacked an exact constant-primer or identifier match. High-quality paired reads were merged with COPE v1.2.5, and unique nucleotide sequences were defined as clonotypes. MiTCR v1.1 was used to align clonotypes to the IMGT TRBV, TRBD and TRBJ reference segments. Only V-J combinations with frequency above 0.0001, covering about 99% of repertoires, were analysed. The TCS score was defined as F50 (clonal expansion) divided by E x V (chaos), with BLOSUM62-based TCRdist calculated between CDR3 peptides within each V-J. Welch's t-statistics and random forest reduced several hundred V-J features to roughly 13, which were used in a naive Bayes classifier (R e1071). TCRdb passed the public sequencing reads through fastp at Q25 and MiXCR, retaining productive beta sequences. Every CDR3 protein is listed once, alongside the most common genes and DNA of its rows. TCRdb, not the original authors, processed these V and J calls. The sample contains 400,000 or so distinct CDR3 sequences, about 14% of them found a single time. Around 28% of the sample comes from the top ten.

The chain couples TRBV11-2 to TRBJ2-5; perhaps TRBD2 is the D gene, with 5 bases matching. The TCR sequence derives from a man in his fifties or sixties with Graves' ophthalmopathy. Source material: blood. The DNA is TGTGCCAGCAGCTCCCGGACTGGCGTAAAGGGCCGAGAGACCCAGTACTTC. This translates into CASSSRTGVKGRETQYF.